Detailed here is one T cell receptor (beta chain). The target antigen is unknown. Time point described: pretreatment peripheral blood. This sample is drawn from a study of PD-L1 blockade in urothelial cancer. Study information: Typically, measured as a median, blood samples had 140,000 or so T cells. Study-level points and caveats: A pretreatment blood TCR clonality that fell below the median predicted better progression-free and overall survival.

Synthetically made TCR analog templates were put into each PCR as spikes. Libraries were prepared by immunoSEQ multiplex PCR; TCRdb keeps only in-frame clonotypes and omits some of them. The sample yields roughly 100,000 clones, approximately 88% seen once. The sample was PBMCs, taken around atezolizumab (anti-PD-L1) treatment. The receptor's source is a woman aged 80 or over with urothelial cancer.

The CDR3 region has the DNA TGCAGCGCTGACCGGGAGGTGGAGACCCAGTACTTC. Residues: CSADREVETQYF. This chain joins TRBV29-1 and TRBJ2-5; 7 bases match TRBD2. The J segment lost 5 bases and the V segment lost 7 bases, leaving 7 bases of the junction unmatched. Germline V lookup: CDR1 SQVTM, CDR2 ANQGSEA. The CDR3 runs to 12 residues.